This T cell receptor (beta chain) was identified in a study of blood T cell repertoires in COVID-19. Study as a whole: From T cells, B-cell-depleted T cells, or PBMCs came the material, which was cDNA or gDNA.

As processed by the authors: Reference gene primer amplification yielded estimated nucleated cell counts. Using immunoSEQ multiplex PCR, the repertoire was profiled, and TCRdb retains in-frame clones only, with some absent. D and trimming come from the DNA, and the V and J calls and clone size come from that table. The repertoire has 400,000 or so clones, 90% of them found once; the top ten carry 0.6%. V was clipped by 3 bases and J by 7 bases, with 13 bases between them. In germline, CDR1 is SGHTA, CDR2 FQGNSA. This CDR3 is built from 13 residues. Participants had their cohort set by participant-reported clinical history. Recovered status in Cohort 3 required two negative PCRs, clearance, or symptom resolution.

V gene TRBV7-2 combines with J gene TRBJ2-7, with D uncertain. The material sequenced was PBMCs or T cells enriched from blood (not recorded which). The clonotype originates from a man between 18 and 35 years old who had recovered from COVID-19. The CDR3 bases are TGTGCCAGCAGCTTTTTGTTAAGAACTGAGCAGTACTTC. Protein sequence: CASSFLLRTEQYF. The full variable domain, in which reference TRBV7-2 and TRBJ2-7 provide the parts outside the CDR3, is GAGVSQSPSNKVTEKGKDVELRCDPISGHTALYWYRQSLGQGLEFLIYFQGNSAPDKSGLPSDRFSAERTGGSVSTLTIQRTQQEDSAVYLCASSFLLRTEQYFGPGTRLTVT.